This is a list of T cell receptor beta chains from one sample in a study of T cell responses to AZD1222 COVID-19 vaccine. The table came from immunoSEQ multiplex PCR; TCRdb's copy has only in-frame clones and leaves some out. The table shows 100,000 to 150,000 clones, with roughly 90% occurring only once. The starting material was peripheral blood, obtained on day 0 of AZD1222 vaccination. The receptors come from an adult in good health. Each CDR3 is given with its conserved first and last residue.

cdr3_length,v_call,j_call,cdr3_aa
14,TRBV19,TRBJ2-1,CASSITGGNNEQFF
13,TRBV6-5,TRBJ2-5,CASRTGIQETQYF
15,TRBV18,TRBJ1-4,CASSPRQGPNEKLFF
13,TRBV28,TRBJ1-2,CASSWDRVGGYTF
17,TRBV7-9,TRBJ1-2,CASSSRDRRNSNYGYTF
12,TRBV12-3/TRBV12-4,TRBJ1-4,CASSLRDLKLFF
14,TRBV24-1,TRBJ2-7,CATSEPGTSYEQYF
14,TRBV27,TRBJ2-7,CASSPGTGGYEQYF
14,TRBV6-5,TRBJ1-2,CASTEGGWGYGYTF
17,TRBV14,TRBJ2-3,CASSPGREIPVTDTQYF
14,TRBV3-1/TRBV3-2,TRBJ1-4,CASSQELGEEKLFF
14,TRBV24-1,TRBJ2-3,CATSEGQGANTQYF
17,TRBV19,TRBJ2-4,CASSASRSTGAKNIQYF
15,TRBV27,TRBJ2-7,CASKLRGQNNYEQYF
13,TRBV19,TRBJ1-5,CASSITGGPPQHF
17,TRBV19,TRBJ1-5,CASSPLDSTGSNQPQHF
13,TRBV19,TRBJ1-1,CASSMGMNTEAFF
13,TRBV6-5,TRBJ2-7,CASSYARPYEQYF
15,TRBV5-6,TRBJ1-4,CASSFLDRDNEKLFF
12,TRBV13,TRBJ2-7,CASRVSTYEQYF
13,TRBV7-6,TRBJ2-5,CASRSQGQETQYF
15,TRBV4-1,TRBJ1-4,CASSQVGTDAEKLFF
13,TRBV10-3,TRBJ1-6,CAISTGGNSPLHF
14,TRBV13,TRBJ1-4,CASSSGGTNEKLFF
15,TRBV27,TRBJ1-1,CASRGQGARLTEAFF
14,TRBV2,TRBJ1-4,CASKSRTGGEKLFF
13,TRBV15,TRBJ2-1,CATSLRGTNEQFF
15,TRBV6-2/TRBV6-3,TRBJ1-2,CASRPDRGRNYGYTF
14,TRBV2,TRBJ1-1,CASTQTGSVTEAFF
14,TRBV2,TRBJ2-1,CASSDSPFVNEQFF
12,TRBV7-9,TRBJ2-7,CASSPALGEQYF
14,TRBV5-4,TRBJ2-2,CASSLPQGSGELFF
14,TRBV2,TRBJ2-2,CASSANRATGELFF
14,TRBV18,TRBJ2-7,CASSPSGSSHEQYF
16,TRBV12-5,TRBJ2-3,CASGRERGPSTDTQYF
14,TRBV19,TRBJ2-7,CASSHLDNSYEQYF
13,TRBV9,TRBJ2-5,CASSVATAETQYF
14,TRBV9,TRBJ2-5,CASSVAGDGETQYF
14,TRBV28,TRBJ1-4,CASSTQEAGEKLFF
16,TRBV2,TRBJ2-1,CASSEKLDRGFDEQFF
13,TRBV24-1,TRBJ2-3,CATNGVNTDTQYF
16,TRBV5-4,TRBJ1-3,CASSLSGGYSGNTIYF
14,TRBV18,TRBJ1-4,CASSPPGYYEKLFF
12,TRBV19,TRBJ2-7,CASNSLGSEQYF
13,TRBV10-3,TRBJ2-7,CAVEGETGTEQYF
17,TRBV4-1,TRBJ1-5,CASSQVLRTGVDQPQHF
11,TRBV12-3/TRBV12-4,TRBJ1-4,CASSLNEKLFF
14,TRBV18,TRBJ1-2,CASSLGQDLYGYTF
14,TRBV6-5,TRBJ1-1,CASSYSTSSHEAFF
15,TRBV5-6,TRBJ1-3,CASSWGRGSGYTIYF
16,TRBV30,TRBJ2-2,CAWSVPITKNTGELFF
16,TRBV24-1,TRBJ1-2,CATSDLTGTGGGGYTF
15,TRBV5-6,TRBJ2-5,CASSLGLGGPETQYF